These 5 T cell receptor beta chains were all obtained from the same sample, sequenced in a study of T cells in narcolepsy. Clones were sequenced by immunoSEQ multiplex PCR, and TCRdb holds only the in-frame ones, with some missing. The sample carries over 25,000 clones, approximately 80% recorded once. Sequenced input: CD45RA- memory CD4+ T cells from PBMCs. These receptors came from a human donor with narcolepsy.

The CDR3 spells CATSRRTTGGHGYTF. Written as DNA, the CDR3 is TGTGCCACCAGCAGAAGGACGACAGGGGGCCATGGCTACACCTTC. This chain uses TRBV15 with TRBJ1-2; 10 bases fit TRBD1. The CDR3 is 15 residues long. Trimming cost V 2 bases and J 6 bases; bases outside gene matches: 6. The V gene's germline CDR1 is LNHNV and CDR2 YYDKDF (reference sequence).

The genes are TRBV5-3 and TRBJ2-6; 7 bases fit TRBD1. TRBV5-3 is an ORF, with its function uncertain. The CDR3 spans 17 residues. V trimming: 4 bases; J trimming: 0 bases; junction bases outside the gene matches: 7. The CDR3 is CARSDRAFLSGANVLTF. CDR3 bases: TGTGCCAGAAGCGACAGGGCTTTCCTCTCTGGGGCCAACGTCCTGACTTTC.

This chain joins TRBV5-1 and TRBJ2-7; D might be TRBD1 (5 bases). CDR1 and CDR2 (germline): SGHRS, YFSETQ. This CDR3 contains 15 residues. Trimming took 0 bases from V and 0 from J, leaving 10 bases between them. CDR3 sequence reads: CASSLESGFSYEQYF. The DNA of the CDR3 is TGCGCCAGCAGCTTGGAGTCAGGGTTCTCCTACGAGCAGTACTTC.

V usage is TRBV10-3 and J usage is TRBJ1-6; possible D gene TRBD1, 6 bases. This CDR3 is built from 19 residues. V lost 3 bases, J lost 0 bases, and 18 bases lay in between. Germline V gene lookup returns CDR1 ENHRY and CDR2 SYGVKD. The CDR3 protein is CAISDKTWTVGSYNSPLHF. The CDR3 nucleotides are TGTGCCATCAGTGACAAGACCTGGACAGTCGGCTCCTATAATTCACCCCTCCACTTT.

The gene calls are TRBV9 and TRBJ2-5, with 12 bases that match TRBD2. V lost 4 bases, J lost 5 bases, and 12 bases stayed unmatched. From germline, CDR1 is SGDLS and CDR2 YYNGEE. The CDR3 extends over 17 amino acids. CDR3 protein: CASSTIARLAGEETQYF. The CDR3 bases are TGTGCCAGCAGCACCATCGCACGACTAGCGGGAGAGGAGACCCAGTACTTC. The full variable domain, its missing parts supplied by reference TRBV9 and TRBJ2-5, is DSGVTQTPKHLITATGQRVTLRCSPRSGDLSVYWYQQSLDQGLQFLIQYYNGEERAKGNILERFSAQQFPDLHSELNLSSLELGDSALYFCASSTIARLAGEETQYFGPGTRLLVL.